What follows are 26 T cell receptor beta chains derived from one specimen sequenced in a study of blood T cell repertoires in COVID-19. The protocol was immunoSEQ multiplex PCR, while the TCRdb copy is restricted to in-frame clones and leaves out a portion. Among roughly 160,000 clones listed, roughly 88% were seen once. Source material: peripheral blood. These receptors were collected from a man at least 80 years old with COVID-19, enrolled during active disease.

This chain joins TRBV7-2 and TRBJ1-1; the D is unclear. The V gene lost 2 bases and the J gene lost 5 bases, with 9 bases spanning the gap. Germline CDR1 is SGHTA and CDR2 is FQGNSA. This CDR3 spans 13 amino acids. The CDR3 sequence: CASSLWAGTEAFF. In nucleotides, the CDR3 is TGTGCCAGCAGCTTATGGGCAGGAACTGAAGCTTTCTTT. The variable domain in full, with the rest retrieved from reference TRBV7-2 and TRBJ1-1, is GAGVSQSPSNKVTEKGKDVELRCDPISGHTALYWYRQSLGQGLEFLIYFQGNSAPDKSGLPSDRFSAERTGGSVSTLTIQRTQQEDSAVYLCASSLWAGTEAFFGQGTRLTVV.

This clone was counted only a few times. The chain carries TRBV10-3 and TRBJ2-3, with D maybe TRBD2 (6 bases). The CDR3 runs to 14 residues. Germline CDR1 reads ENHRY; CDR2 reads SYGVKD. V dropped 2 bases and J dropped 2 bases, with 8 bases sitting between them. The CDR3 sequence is CAISEGGFTDTQYF. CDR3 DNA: TGTGCCATCAGTGAGGGGGGGTTCACAGATACGCAGTATTTT.

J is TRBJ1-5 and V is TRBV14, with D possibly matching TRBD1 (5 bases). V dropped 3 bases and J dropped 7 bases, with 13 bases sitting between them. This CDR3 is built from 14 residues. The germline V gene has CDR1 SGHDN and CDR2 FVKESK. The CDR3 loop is CASSHNWGRQPQHF. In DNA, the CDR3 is TGTGCCAGCAGCCACAACTGGGGCCGCCAGCCCCAGCATTTT.

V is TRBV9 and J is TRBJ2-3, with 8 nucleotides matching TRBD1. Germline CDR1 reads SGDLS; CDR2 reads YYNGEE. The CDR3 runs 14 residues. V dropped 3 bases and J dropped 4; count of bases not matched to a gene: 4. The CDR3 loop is CASSEGQDPDTQYF. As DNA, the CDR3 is TGTGCCAGCAGCGAGGGACAGGACCCAGATACGCAGTATTTT. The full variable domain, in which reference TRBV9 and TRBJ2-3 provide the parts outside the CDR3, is DSGVTQTPKHLITATGQRVTLRCSPRSGDLSVYWYQQSLDQGLQFLIQYYNGEERAKGNILERFSAQQFPDLHSELNLSSLELGDSALYFCASSEGQDPDTQYFGPGTRLTVL.

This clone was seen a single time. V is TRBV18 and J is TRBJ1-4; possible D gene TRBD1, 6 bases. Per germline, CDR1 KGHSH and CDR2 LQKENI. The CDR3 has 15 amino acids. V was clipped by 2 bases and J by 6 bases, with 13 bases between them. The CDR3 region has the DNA TGTGCCAGCTCACCAACAGGGAAACCTTATGAAAAACTGTTTTTT. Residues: CASSPTGKPYEKLFF.

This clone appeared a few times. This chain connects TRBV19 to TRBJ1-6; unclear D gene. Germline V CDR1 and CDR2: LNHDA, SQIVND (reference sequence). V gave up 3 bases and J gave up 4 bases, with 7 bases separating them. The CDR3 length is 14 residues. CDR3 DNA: TGTGCCAGTAGTATCGGGATTTATAATTCACCCCTCCACTTT. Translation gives CASSIGIYNSPLHF.

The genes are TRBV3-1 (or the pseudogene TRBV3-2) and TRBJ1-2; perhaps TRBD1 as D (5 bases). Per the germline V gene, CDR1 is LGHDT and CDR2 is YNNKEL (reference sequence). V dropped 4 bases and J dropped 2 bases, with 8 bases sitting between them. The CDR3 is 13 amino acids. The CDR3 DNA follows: TGTGCCAGCAGCCTACAGGAAAACTATGGCTACACCTTC. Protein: CASSLQENYGYTF.

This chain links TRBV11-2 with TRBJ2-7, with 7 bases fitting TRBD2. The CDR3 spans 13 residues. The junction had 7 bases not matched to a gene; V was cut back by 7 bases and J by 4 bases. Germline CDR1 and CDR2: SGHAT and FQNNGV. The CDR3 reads CASNRFGGYEQYF. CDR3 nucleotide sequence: TGTGCCAGCAACCGCTTCGGGGGGTACGAGCAGTACTTC.

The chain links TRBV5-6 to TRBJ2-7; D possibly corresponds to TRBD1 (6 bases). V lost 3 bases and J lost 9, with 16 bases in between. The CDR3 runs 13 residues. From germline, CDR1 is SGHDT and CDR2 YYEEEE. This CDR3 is CASSSSGTLGQYF. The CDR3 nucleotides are TGTGCCAGCAGCTCATCCGGGACACTCGGGCAGTACTTC.

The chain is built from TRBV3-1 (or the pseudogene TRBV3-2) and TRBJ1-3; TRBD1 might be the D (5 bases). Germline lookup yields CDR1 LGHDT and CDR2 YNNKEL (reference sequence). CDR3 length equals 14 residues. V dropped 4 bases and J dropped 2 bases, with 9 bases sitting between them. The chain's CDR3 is CASSLGGAGNTIYF. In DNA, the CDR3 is TGTGCCAGCAGCCTCGGGGGAGCTGGAAACACCATATATTTT.

The CDR3 sequence: CASSMWGVAKNIQYF. The CDR3 DNA follows: TGTGCCAGTAGTATGTGGGGGGTAGCCAAAAACATTCAGTACTTC. V usage is TRBV19 and J usage is TRBJ2-4; perhaps TRBD2 as D (6 bases). The ends were cut back, 3 bases at V and 0 bases at J, with 9 bases in the middle. This CDR3 has 15 amino acids. Germline lookup yields CDR1 LNHDA and CDR2 SQIVND (reference sequence).

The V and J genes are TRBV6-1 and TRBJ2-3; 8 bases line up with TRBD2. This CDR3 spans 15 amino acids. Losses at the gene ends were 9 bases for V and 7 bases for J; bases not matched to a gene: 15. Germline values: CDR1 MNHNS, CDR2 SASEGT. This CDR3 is CASVADGGAFNTQYF. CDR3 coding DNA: TGTGCCAGTGTTGCAGACGGGGGGGCCTTTAATACGCAGTATTTT.

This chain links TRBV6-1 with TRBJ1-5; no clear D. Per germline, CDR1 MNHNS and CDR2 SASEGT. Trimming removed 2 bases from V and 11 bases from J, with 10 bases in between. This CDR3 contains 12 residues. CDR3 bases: TGTGCCAGCAGTGAACCTGAGAGAGCCCAGCATTTT. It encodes CASSEPERAQHF.

CDR3 loop: CASSYDLAGETSTDTQYF. The DNA for the CDR3 is TGTGCCAGCAGTTACGACCTAGCGGGGGAGACTAGCACAGATACGCAGTATTTT. The chain employs TRBV6-2 or TRBV6-3 and TRBJ2-3, with 10 positions matching TRBD2. The CDR3 covers 18 residues. J lost 0 bases, V lost 2 bases, and 8 bases had no gene match. Per germline, CDR1 MNHEY and CDR2 SVGEGT.

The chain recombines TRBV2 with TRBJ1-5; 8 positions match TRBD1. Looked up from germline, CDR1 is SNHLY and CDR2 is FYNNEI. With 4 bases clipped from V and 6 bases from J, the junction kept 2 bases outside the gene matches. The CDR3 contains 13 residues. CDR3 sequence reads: CASSGTGGQPQHF. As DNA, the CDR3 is TGTGCCAGCAGTGGAACAGGGGGTCAGCCCCAGCATTTT. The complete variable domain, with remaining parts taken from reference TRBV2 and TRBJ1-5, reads EPEVTQTPSHQVTQMGQEVILRCVPISNHLYFYWYRQILGQKVEFLVSFYNNEISEKSEIFDDQFSVERPDGSNFTLKIRSTKLEDSAMYFCASSGTGGQPQHFGDGTRLSIL.

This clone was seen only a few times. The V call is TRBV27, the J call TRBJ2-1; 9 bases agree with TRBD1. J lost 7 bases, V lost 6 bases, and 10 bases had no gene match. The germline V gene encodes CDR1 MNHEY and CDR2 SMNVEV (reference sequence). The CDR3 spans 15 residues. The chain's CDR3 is CASSRRTGDMNEQFF. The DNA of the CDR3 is TGTGCCAGCAGCCGAAGGACAGGGGATATGAATGAGCAGTTCTTC.

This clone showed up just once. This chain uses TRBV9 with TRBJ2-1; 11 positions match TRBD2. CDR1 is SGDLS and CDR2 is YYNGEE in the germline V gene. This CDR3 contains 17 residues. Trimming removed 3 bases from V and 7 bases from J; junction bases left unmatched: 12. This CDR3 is CASSASSGGLGGNEQFF. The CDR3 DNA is TGTGCCAGCAGCGCCTCTAGCGGGGGGTTGGGTGGTAATGAGCAGTTCTTC.

CDR3 sequence (DNA): TGTGCCAGCAGTGGAGGGGCCCAGGGGGAGACCCAGTACTTC. It encodes CASSGGAQGETQYF. The J gene is TRBJ2-5, the V gene TRBV2; perhaps TRBD1 as D (6 bases). Trimming stripped 4 bases from V and 5 bases from J, with 14 bases between. Germline values: CDR1 SNHLY, CDR2 FYNNEI. This CDR3 comprises 14 residues. Based on the CDR3 plus reference TRBV2 and TRBJ2-5, the full variable domain is EPEVTQTPSHQVTQMGQEVILRCVPISNHLYFYWYRQILGQKVEFLVSFYNNEISEKSEIFDDQFSVERPDGSNFTLKIRSTKLEDSAMYFCASSGGAQGETQYFGPGTRLLVL.

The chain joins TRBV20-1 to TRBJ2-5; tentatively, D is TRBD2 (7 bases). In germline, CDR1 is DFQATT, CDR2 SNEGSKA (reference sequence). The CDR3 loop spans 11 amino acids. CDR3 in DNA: TGCAGCGGGGGGCACCAAGAGACCCAGTACTTC. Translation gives CSGGHQETQYF.

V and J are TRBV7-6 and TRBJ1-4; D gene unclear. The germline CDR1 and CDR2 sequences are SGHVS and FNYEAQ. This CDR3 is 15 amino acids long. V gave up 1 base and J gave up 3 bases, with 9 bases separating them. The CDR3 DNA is TGTGCCAGCAGCTTAGTTCAGGAGGCTAATGAAAAACTGTTTTTT. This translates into CASSLVQEANEKLFF. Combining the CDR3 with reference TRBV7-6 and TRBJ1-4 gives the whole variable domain GAGVSQSPRYKVTKRGQDVALRCDPISGHVSLYWYRQALGQGPEFLTYFNYEAQQDKSGLPNDRFSAERPEGSISTLTIQRTEQRDSAMYRCASSLVQEANEKLFFGSGTQLSVL.

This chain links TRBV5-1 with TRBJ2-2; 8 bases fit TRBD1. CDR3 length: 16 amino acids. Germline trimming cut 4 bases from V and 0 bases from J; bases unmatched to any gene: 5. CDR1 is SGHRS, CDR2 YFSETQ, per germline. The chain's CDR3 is CASSTTTGANTGELFF. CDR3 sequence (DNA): TGCGCCAGCAGCACCACGACAGGGGCGAACACCGGGGAGCTGTTTTTT.

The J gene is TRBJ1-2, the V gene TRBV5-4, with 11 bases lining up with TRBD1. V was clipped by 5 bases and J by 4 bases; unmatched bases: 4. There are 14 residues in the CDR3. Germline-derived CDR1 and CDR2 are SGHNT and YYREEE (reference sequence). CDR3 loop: CASRMDRGPYGYTF. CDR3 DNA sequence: TGTGCCAGCAGAATGGACAGGGGGCCCTATGGCTACACCTTC.

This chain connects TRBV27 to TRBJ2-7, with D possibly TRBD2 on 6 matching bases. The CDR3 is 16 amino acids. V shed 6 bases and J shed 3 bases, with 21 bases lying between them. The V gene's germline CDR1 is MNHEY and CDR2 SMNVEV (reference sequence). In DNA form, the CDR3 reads TGTGCCAGCAGCCTATTACGGGGGAGGACGATCTACGAGCAGTACTTC. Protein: CASSLLRGRTIYEQYF.

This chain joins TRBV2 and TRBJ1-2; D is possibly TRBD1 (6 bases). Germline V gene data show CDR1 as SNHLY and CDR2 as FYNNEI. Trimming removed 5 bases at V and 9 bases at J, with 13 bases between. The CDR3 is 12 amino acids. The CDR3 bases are TGTGCCAGCAGTATTCGACAGGACCGCTACACCTTC. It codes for CASSIRQDRYTF.

The CDR3 nucleotides are TGTGCCAGCAGCGTATTTAGCGGGAGTCCAACCGGGGAGCTGTTTTTT. It specifies CASSVFSGSPTGELFF. V and J are TRBV9 and TRBJ2-2; 9 bases are shared with TRBD2. The CDR3 is 16 amino acids. Germline V gene sequence: CDR1 SGDLS, CDR2 YYNGEE. With 1 base clipped from V and 5 bases from J, the junction kept 6 bases outside the gene matches.

CDR3 sequence: CASSLYSNQPQHF. The CDR3 DNA reads as TGTGCCAGCAGCCTTTATAGCAATCAGCCCCAGCATTTT. The chain uses TRBV5-5 and TRBJ1-5, with D unclear. Germline values: CDR1 SGHKS, CDR2 YYEKEE (reference sequence). The CDR3 spans 13 residues. Deletions cut 4 bases from V and 0 bases from J, with 5 bases between.